This entry lists 24 T cell receptor beta chains sequenced from one sample in a study of blood T cell repertoires in COVID-19. TCRdb's copy holds only in-frame clones and misses some; the assay was immunoSEQ multiplex PCR. The sample carries around 250,000 clones, about nine tenths recorded once. The sequencing input was peripheral blood. The receptors originated from a woman in her thirties with active or convalescent COVID-19.

The chain couples TRBV14 to TRBJ2-3; 9 bases match TRBD1. CDR1 and CDR2 from the germline V gene are SGHDN and FVKESK. V was pared by 4 bases and J by 4 bases, with 9 bases of the junction left unmatched. This CDR3 is built from 16 residues. CDR3 protein: CASSPMTGGVADTQYF. CDR3 sequence (DNA): TGTGCCAGCAGCCCCATGACAGGGGGGGTGGCAGATACGCAGTATTTT.

The gene calls are TRBV5-6 and TRBJ1-1, with unresolved D. Germline V CDR1 and CDR2: SGHDT, YYEEEE. V lost 1 base and J 4 bases, leaving 8 bases between the germline ends. This CDR3 has 13 residues. The CDR3 region is CASSLTLGTEAFF. CDR3 DNA sequence: TGTGCCAGCAGCTTGACCCTAGGCACTGAAGCTTTCTTT.

This clone came up a few times. The J gene is TRBJ1-2, the V gene TRBV29-1, with D perhaps TRBD1 (5 bases). Deletions cut 0 bases from V and 6 bases from J, with 11 bases between. CDR1 and CDR2 from the germline V gene are SQVTM and ANQGSEA. The CDR3 is 13 residues long. CDR3 amino acids: CSVEEGGLNGYTF. In DNA form, the CDR3 reads TGCAGCGTTGAAGAGGGGGGACTTAATGGCTACACCTTC.

This rearrangement joins TRBV10-3 to TRBJ1-4; tentative D call: TRBD1 (6 bases). The V end lost 6 bases, the J end lost 0 bases, and 8 bases lay between the germline ends. This CDR3 has 14 amino acids. Germline loops: CDR1 ENHRY, CDR2 SYGVKD. This CDR3 reads CAISWTATNEKLFF. The CDR3 DNA reads as TGTGCCATCAGCTGGACAGCAACTAATGAAAAACTGTTTTTT.

CDR3: CASSLQGQGEKLFF. CDR3 DNA sequence: TGTGCCAGCAGTCTACAAGGACAGGGGGAAAAACTGTTTTTT. The chain uses TRBV2 and TRBJ1-4; 9 bases line up with TRBD1. The germline gives CDR1 SNHLY, CDR2 FYNNEI. The CDR3 is 14 amino acids. The ends lost 5 bases at V and 8 bases at J; junction bases unmatched: 6. Together with reference TRBV2 and TRBJ1-4, the CDR3 gives the full variable domain: EPEVTQTPSHQVTQMGQEVILRCVPISNHLYFYWYRQILGQKVEFLVSFYNNEISEKSEIFDDQFSVERPDGSNFTLKIRSTKLEDSAMYFCASSLQGQGEKLFFGSGTQLSVL.

The gene calls are TRBV5-1 and TRBJ2-7; 15 bases match TRBD2. CDR1 is SGHRS, CDR2 YFSETQ, per germline. This CDR3 has 20 amino acids. J was trimmed by 5 bases and V by 4 bases; bases with no gene match: 19. Here the CDR3 reads CASSPHQGTSGGPEVDEQYF. CDR3 in DNA: TGCGCCAGCAGCCCGCACCAAGGGACTAGCGGGGGGCCGGAGGTCGACGAGCAGTACTTC.

The chain joins TRBV9 to TRBJ2-1; the D gene is possibly TRBD2 (5 bases). Germline lookup yields CDR1 SGDLS and CDR2 YYNGEE. The CDR3 loop spans 14 amino acids. V was trimmed by 4 bases and J by 8 bases, leaving 16 bases between them. CDR3 amino acids: CASSPIGSSDEQFF. CDR3 coding DNA: TGTGCCAGCAGCCCAATAGGGAGTTCGGATGAGCAGTTCTTC.

This clone was seen only once. V and J are TRBV20-1 and TRBJ2-7; tentative D call: TRBD2 (5 bases). Germline V lookup: CDR1 DFQATT, CDR2 SNEGSKA (reference sequence). CDR3 length: 13 residues. Trimming pared 3 bases from V and 4 bases from J, leaving 13 bases between. CDR3 protein: CSASKFGVYEQYF. The CDR3 nucleotides are TGCAGTGCTAGTAAGTTCGGGGTTTACGAGCAGTACTTC.

The chain couples TRBV5-4 to TRBJ2-3; 7 bases align to TRBD1. Germline V gene sequence: CDR1 SGHNT, CDR2 YYREEE (reference sequence). J gave up 4 bases and V 2 bases, and 4 bases lay outside the gene matches. This CDR3 is 14 amino acids long. CDR3 in DNA: TGTGCCAGCAGCTTAGACAGGGTGCCAGATACGCAGTATTTT. This translates into CASSLDRVPDTQYF.

The chain is built from TRBV2 and TRBJ1-1; tentative D call: TRBD1 (5 bases). This CDR3 is built from 13 residues. Trimming stripped 7 bases from V and 4 bases from J, with 13 bases between. CDR1 SNHLY and CDR2 FYNNEI come from the germline V gene. The CDR3 region is CASKGVWSTEAFF. CDR3 nucleotide sequence: TGTGCCAGCAAAGGGGTGTGGAGCACTGAAGCTTTCTTT.

This clone was detected once. This sequence joins TRBV18 and TRBJ1-1, with TRBD1 matching 9 bases. CDR1 is KGHSH, CDR2 LQKENI, per germline. V lost 5 bases to trimming and J lost 11 bases; unmatched junction nucleotides: 12. CDR3 length equals 14 residues. The CDR3 reads CASSTPGQGLGAFF. The CDR3 nucleotides are TGTGCCAGCTCAACCCCGGGACAGGGCCTTGGGGCTTTCTTT.

This sequence joins TRBV7-2 and TRBJ2-1, with 7 bases identical to TRBD1. CDR3 size: 15 residues. V shed 5 bases, J shed 3 bases, and the junction held 7 bases outside the gene matches. Germline V CDR1 and CDR2: SGHTA, FQGNSA. CDR3 region: CASSPTRQGYNEQFF. CDR3 sequence (DNA): TGTGCCAGCAGCCCGACGAGACAGGGCTACAATGAGCAGTTCTTC.

The V call is TRBV19, the J call TRBJ1-2; D gene unclear. V lost 1 base to trimming and J lost 8 bases, with 14 bases between them. This CDR3 has 14 amino acids. Germline values: CDR1 LNHDA, CDR2 SQIVND (reference sequence). The chain's CDR3 is CASSIVGRTGGYTF. The CDR3, as DNA: TGTGCCAGTAGTATAGTTGGACGGACGGGAGGCTACACCTTC.

This clone was recorded once. The V call is TRBV28, the J call TRBJ1-6, with 8 bases identical to TRBD1. Germline V CDR1 and CDR2: MDHEN, SYDVKM. The CDR3 sequence is 15 residues long. The J segment lost 14 bases and the V segment lost 5 bases, leaving 14 bases of the junction unmatched. The CDR3 loop reads CASSPRGQGEPSLHF. The CDR3 DNA sequence: TGTGCCAGCAGTCCCCGAGGACAGGGAGAACCGTCCCTCCACTTT.

The rearrangement uses TRBV19 and TRBJ1-4; D remains unclear. This CDR3 has 15 amino acids. CDR1 LNHDA and CDR2 SQIVND come from the germline V gene (reference sequence). V gave up 9 bases and J gave up 0 bases, with 14 bases separating them. CDR3 DNA: TGTGCCAGCCGCCCGGTTGGTGCAACTAATGAAAAACTGTTTTTT. This codes for CASRPVGATNEKLFF.

This rearrangement joins TRBV12-3 or TRBV12-4 to TRBJ2-1; tentative D call: TRBD2 (6 bases). The length of the CDR3 is 13 residues. Deletions cut 5 bases from V and 9 bases from J, with 14 bases between. The CDR3 DNA sequence: TGTGCCAGCAGTCCCCTGCAGGGAGGTGAGCAGTTCTTC. Amino acids: CASSPLQGGEQFF.

The sample holds a few counts of this clone. The V call is TRBV28, the J call TRBJ2-7; TRBD2 is a possible D gene (5 bases). CDR1 and CDR2 (germline): MDHEN, SYDVKM. The V end was cut by 4 bases, the J end by 4 bases, with 17 bases between. The CDR3 extends over 15 amino acids. The CDR3 spells CASSSEGRRSYEQYF. The CDR3 DNA follows: TGTGCCAGCAGTTCGGAAGGTAGGAGGTCTTACGAGCAGTACTTC.

The gene calls are TRBV7-9 and TRBJ1-1; TRBD1 matches 7 bases. In germline, CDR1 is SEHNR, CDR2 FQNEAQ (reference sequence). Trimming at V came to 2 bases and at J to 4 bases, leaving 4 bases not matched to a gene. The CDR3 totals 14 residues. CDR3 residues: CASSLIAGGTEAFF. CDR3 nucleotide sequence: TGTGCCAGCAGCTTAATTGCAGGGGGCACTGAAGCTTTCTTT. Complete variable domain (other parts from reference TRBV7-9 and TRBJ1-1): DTGVSQNPRHKITKRGQNVTFRCDPISEHNRLYWYRQTLGQGPEFLTYFQNEAQLEKSRLLSDRFSAERPKGSFSTLEIQRTEQGDSAMYLCASSLIAGGTEAFFGQGTRLTVV.

The CDR3, as DNA: TGTGCCAGCAGCGTAGGTCGCGGGGGGTCAGAGACCCAGTACTTC. Residues: CASSVGRGGSETQYF. The genes are TRBV9 and TRBJ2-5, with 8 bases matching TRBD2. CDR1 is SGDLS and CDR2 is YYNGEE in the germline V gene. The CDR3 loop spans 15 amino acids. Unmatched junction bases numbered 5, after V lost 0 bases and J lost 4 bases.

V and J are TRBV19 and TRBJ1-2, with TRBD1 matching 8 bases. CDR1 and CDR2 (germline): LNHDA, SQIVND (reference sequence). This CDR3 comprises 14 residues. V was pared by 5 bases and J by 6 bases, with 8 bases of the junction left unmatched. The CDR3 reads CASSPPTGENGYTF. For the CDR3, the DNA is TGTGCCAGTAGTCCACCGACAGGGGAAAATGGCTACACCTTC.

This chain joins TRBV7-9 and TRBJ2-5, with 10 bases that match TRBD2. The CDR3 is 16 residues long. Trimming removed 5 bases from V and 5 bases from J; junction bases left unmatched: 11. CDR1 is SEHNR and CDR2 is FQNEAQ in the germline V gene (reference sequence). The CDR3 bases are TGTGCCAGCAGCCCGGGGCAAGCGGGGGGGCCGGAGACCCAGTACTTC. This encodes CASSPGQAGGPETQYF.

The count of this clone is one. Here the CDR3 reads CASSRGTANTEAFF. The DNA for the CDR3 is TGTGCCAGCAGCCGAGGGACAGCGAACACTGAAGCTTTCTTT. The gene calls are TRBV7-8 and TRBJ1-1, with 7 nucleotides matching TRBD1. This CDR3 comprises 14 residues. Trimming at V came to 5 bases and at J to 1 base, leaving 4 bases not matched to a gene. Germline-derived CDR1 and CDR2 are SGHVS and FQNEAQ.

The V call is TRBV14, the J call TRBJ2-7; 10 nucleotides align to TRBD1. CDR1 and CDR2 from the germline V gene are SGHDN and FVKESK. This CDR3 contains 15 residues. With V trimmed by 4 bases and J by 0 bases, 3 bases remained unmatched. The CDR3 reads CASSLGTGASYEQYF. The DNA for the CDR3 is TGTGCCAGCAGCCTAGGGACAGGGGCCTCCTACGAGCAGTACTTC.

The rearrangement uses TRBV7-9 and TRBJ1-4; TRBD1 matches at 8 bases. CDR1 is SEHNR, CDR2 FQNEAQ, per germline (reference sequence). V trimming: 5 bases; J trimming: 4 bases; junction bases outside the gene matches: 6. The CDR3 is 15 residues long. The CDR3 spells CASSRLRGLNEKLFF. The CDR3 DNA sequence: TGTGCCAGCAGCCGCCTCAGGGGGCTTAATGAAAAACTGTTTTTT.